A selection of T cell receptor beta chains follows, all from one sample in a study of technical replicates of blood from a handful of donors. The repertoire was sequenced with immunoSEQ multiplex PCR; TCRdb's copy has only in-frame clones and lacks some. Of some 70,000 clones in the sample, nearly 98% were seen once. The sample comprised T cells isolated from PBMCs. The receptor set was obtained from a human donor in good health. The CDR3 runs from the conserved cysteine through the conserved F or W. Fields, in order: V gene, J gene, D gene, clone size, CDR3 protein, CDR3 DNA. D genes are given only for firm matches. Clone size is not always given. Where it is, it says once, few, many or a class for expanded clones.

v_gene: TRBV4-2; j_gene: TRBJ1-1; d_gene: TRBD1; abundance: -; CDR3aa: CASSQAGGHTEAFF; CDR3nt: TGTGCCAGCAGCCAGGCAGGGGGCCACACTGAAGCTTTCTTT
v_gene: TRBV4-1; j_gene: TRBJ2-7; d_gene: -; abundance: -; CDR3aa: CASSQVQVFDEQYF; CDR3nt: TGCGCCAGCAGCCAAGTCCAGGTATTTGACGAGCAGTACTTC
v_gene: TRBV14; j_gene: TRBJ1-1; d_gene: -; abundance: -; CDR3aa: CASSQWSTEAFF; CDR3nt: TGTGCCAGCAGCCAGTGGAGTACTGAAGCTTTCTTT
v_gene: TRBV2; j_gene: TRBJ1-1; d_gene: -; abundance: -; CDR3aa: CASITQTEGTEAFF; CDR3nt: TGTGCCAGCATTACTCAGACCGAGGGCACTGAAGCTTTCTTT
v_gene: TRBV19; j_gene: TRBJ1-1; d_gene: -; abundance: -; CDR3aa: CASSMEDWNTEAFF; CDR3nt: TGTGCCAGTAGTATGGAGGACTGGAACACTGAAGCTTTCTTT
v_gene: TRBV4-1; j_gene: TRBJ2-2; d_gene: TRBD2; abundance: -; CDR3aa: CASSRGGASGMNTGELFF; CDR3nt: TGCGCCAGCAGCCGGGGGGGTGCTAGCGGGATGAACACCGGGGAGCTGTTTTTT
v_gene: TRBV18; j_gene: TRBJ2-1; d_gene: TRBD1; abundance: -; CDR3aa: CASSPRQGGYNEQFF; CDR3nt: TGTGCCAGCTCACCACGACAGGGTGGGTACAATGAGCAGTTCTTC
v_gene: TRBV6-5; j_gene: TRBJ1-3; d_gene: TRBD1; abundance: -; CDR3aa: CASSPGTVRNTIYF; CDR3nt: TGTGCCAGCAGCCCTGGGACAGTTAGAAACACCATATATTTT
v_gene: TRBV7-2; j_gene: TRBJ2-5; d_gene: TRBD1; abundance: -; CDR3aa: CASSLAIMTGLETQYF; CDR3nt: TGTGCCAGCAGCTTAGCGATAATGACAGGGCTGGAGACCCAGTACTTC
v_gene: TRBV19; j_gene: TRBJ2-1; d_gene: TRBD2; abundance: -; CDR3aa: CASKISGLAAYNEQFF; CDR3nt: TGTGCCAGTAAGATATCTGGACTAGCGGCCTACAATGAGCAGTTCTTC
v_gene: TRBV2; j_gene: TRBJ1-2; d_gene: -; abundance: -; CDR3aa: CASSEGGLGYGYTF; CDR3nt: TGTGCCAGCAGTGAGGGGGGGCTGGGGTATGGCTACACCTTC
v_gene: TRBV5-4; j_gene: TRBJ2-7; d_gene: TRBD2; abundance: -; CDR3aa: CASSLSGHSSYEQYF; CDR3nt: TGTGCCAGCAGCCTTAGCGGGCACAGCTCCTACGAGCAGTACTTC
v_gene: TRBV27; j_gene: TRBJ2-1; d_gene: TRBD2; abundance: once; CDR3aa: CASGGLAPYNEQFF; CDR3nt: TGTGCCAGCGGGGGACTAGCGCCTTACAATGAGCAGTTCTTC
v_gene: TRBV6-5; j_gene: TRBJ2-7; d_gene: -; abundance: -; CDR3aa: CASSEGEYYEQYF; CDR3nt: TGTGCCAGCAGTGAGGGGGAGTACTACGAGCAGTACTTC
v_gene: TRBV29-1; j_gene: TRBJ2-3; d_gene: TRBD2; abundance: -; CDR3aa: CSELAGSTDTQYF; CDR3nt: TGCAGCGAACTAGCGGGAAGCACAGATACGCAGTATTTT
v_gene: TRBV5-4; j_gene: TRBJ2-3; d_gene: TRBD2; abundance: -; CDR3aa: CASSLGLASEVDTQYF; CDR3nt: TGTGCCAGCAGCTTGGGACTAGCCTCTGAAGTAGATACGCAGTATTTT
v_gene: TRBV6-5; j_gene: TRBJ2-7; d_gene: -; abundance: -; CDR3aa: CASSHSPSGSYEQYF; CDR3nt: TGTGCCAGCAGTCACTCCCCGTCAGGCTCCTACGAGCAGTACTTC
v_gene: TRBV10-3; j_gene: TRBJ2-4; d_gene: TRBD1; abundance: -; CDR3aa: CAISESPGGAGNIQYF; CDR3nt: TGTGCCATCAGTGAATCTCCAGGGGGCGCGGGAAACATTCAGTACTTC
v_gene: TRBV5-8; j_gene: TRBJ1-2; d_gene: -; abundance: -; CDR3aa: CASSLNGRRNYGYTF; CDR3nt: TGTGCCAGCAGCTTGAATGGCAGGCGTAACTATGGCTACACCTTC
v_gene: TRBV11-3; j_gene: TRBJ2-7; d_gene: -; abundance: -; CDR3aa: CASSLEAGREQYF; CDR3nt: TGTGCCAGCAGCTTAGAGGCGGGGCGAGAGCAGTACTTC
v_gene: TRBV7-9; j_gene: TRBJ1-2; d_gene: -; abundance: -; CDR3aa: CASEFLQGVNGYTF; CDR3nt: TGTGCCAGCGAATTCTTACAGGGAGTGAATGGCTACACCTTC
v_gene: TRBV7-9; j_gene: TRBJ1-3; d_gene: TRBD1; abundance: -; CDR3aa: CASTGDRDSGNTIYF; CDR3nt: TGTGCCAGCACGGGGGACAGGGACTCTGGAAACACCATATATTTT
v_gene: TRBV27; j_gene: TRBJ1-2; d_gene: -; abundance: -; CDR3aa: CASSEGGYGYTF; CDR3nt: TGTGCCAGTAGCGAAGGAGGCTATGGCTACACCTTC
v_gene: TRBV4-3; j_gene: TRBJ2-7; d_gene: TRBD2; abundance: -; CDR3aa: CASSQDRSGIFEQYF; CDR3nt: TGCGCCAGCAGCCAAGATAGGAGCGGGATTTTCGAGCAGTACTTC
v_gene: TRBV4-1; j_gene: TRBJ2-1; d_gene: TRBD1; abundance: once; CDR3aa: CASSQRGLYNEQFF; CDR3nt: TGCGCCAGCAGCCAAAGGGGGCTCTACAATGAGCAGTTCTTC
v_gene: TRBV28; j_gene: TRBJ2-7; d_gene: -; abundance: -; CDR3aa: CASGRGSGEQYF; CDR3nt: TGTGCCAGCGGCCGGGGGAGTGGGGAGCAGTACTTC
v_gene: TRBV7-9; j_gene: TRBJ2-2; d_gene: TRBD1; abundance: -; CDR3aa: CASSLTTGLPTGELFF; CDR3nt: TGTGCCAGCAGCTTAACGACAGGGCTTCCCACCGGGGAGCTGTTTTTT
v_gene: TRBV6-1; j_gene: TRBJ2-7; d_gene: TRBD2; abundance: -; CDR3aa: CASPAWTSGTYEQYF; CDR3nt: TGTGCCAGCCCCGCTTGGACTAGCGGGACCTACGAGCAGTACTTC
v_gene: TRBV7-3; j_gene: TRBJ2-7; d_gene: -; abundance: -; CDR3aa: CASSPGGSWGSYEQYF; CDR3nt: TGTGCCAGCAGCCCAGGAGGAAGCTGGGGAAGCTACGAGCAGTACTTC
v_gene: TRBV5-1; j_gene: TRBJ2-2; d_gene: TRBD1; abundance: -; CDR3aa: CASSPNPGGVNTGELFF; CDR3nt: TGCGCCAGCAGCCCAAACCCAGGGGGCGTGAACACCGGGGAGCTGTTTTTT
v_gene: TRBV7-8; j_gene: TRBJ2-2; d_gene: TRBD2; abundance: -; CDR3aa: CASSRLAVNTGELFF; CDR3nt: TGTGCCAGCAGCCGTCTAGCGGTTAACACCGGGGAGCTGTTTTTT
v_gene: TRBV6-5; j_gene: TRBJ2-5; d_gene: -; abundance: -; CDR3aa: CASSYGLAALETQYF; CDR3nt: TGTGCCAGCAGTTACGGGTTGGCGGCTCTTGAGACCCAGTACTTC
v_gene: TRBV11-2; j_gene: TRBJ1-1; d_gene: -; abundance: -; CDR3aa: CASSLMRGSEAFF; CDR3nt: TGTGCCAGCAGCTTAATGCGGGGGTCAGAAGCTTTCTTT
v_gene: TRBV19; j_gene: TRBJ1-5; d_gene: -; abundance: -; CDR3aa: CASSQAGNQPQHF; CDR3nt: TGTGCCAGTAGTCAGGCAGGGAATCAGCCCCAGCATTTT